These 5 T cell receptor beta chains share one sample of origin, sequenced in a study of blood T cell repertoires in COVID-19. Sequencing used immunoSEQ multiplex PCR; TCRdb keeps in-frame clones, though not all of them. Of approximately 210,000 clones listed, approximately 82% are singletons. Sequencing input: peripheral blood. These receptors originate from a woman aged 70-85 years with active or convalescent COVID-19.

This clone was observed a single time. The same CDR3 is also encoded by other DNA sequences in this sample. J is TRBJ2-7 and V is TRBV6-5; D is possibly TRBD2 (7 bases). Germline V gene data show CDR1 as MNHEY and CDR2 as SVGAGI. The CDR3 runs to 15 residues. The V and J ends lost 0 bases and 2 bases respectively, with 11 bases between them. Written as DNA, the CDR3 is TGTGCCAGCAGTTACTCGGGGGCGGGGGCCTACGAGCAGTACTTC. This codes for CASSYSGAGAYEQYF.

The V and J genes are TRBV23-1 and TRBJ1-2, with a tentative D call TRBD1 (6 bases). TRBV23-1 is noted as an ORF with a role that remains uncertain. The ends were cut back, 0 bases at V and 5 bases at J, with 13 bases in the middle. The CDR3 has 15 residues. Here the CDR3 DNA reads TGCGCCAGCAGTCAATCTCCAGGGGCTTCTTATGGCTACACCTTC. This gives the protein CASSQSPGASYGYTF.

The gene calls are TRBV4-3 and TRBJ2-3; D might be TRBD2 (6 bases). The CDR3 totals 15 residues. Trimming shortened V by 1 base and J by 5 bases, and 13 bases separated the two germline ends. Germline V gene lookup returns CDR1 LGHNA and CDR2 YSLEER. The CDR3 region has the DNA TGCGCCAGCAGCCAAGTGGAGGGGCACGGAGATACGCAGTATTTT. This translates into CASSQVEGHGDTQYF.

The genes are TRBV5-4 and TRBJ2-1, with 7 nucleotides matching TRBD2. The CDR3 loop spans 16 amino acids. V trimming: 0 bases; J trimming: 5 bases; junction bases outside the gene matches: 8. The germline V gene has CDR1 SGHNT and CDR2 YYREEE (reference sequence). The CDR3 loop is CASSLGSGNLDNEQFF. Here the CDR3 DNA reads TGTGCCAGCAGCTTGGGGAGCGGGAATCTCGACAATGAGCAGTTCTTC.

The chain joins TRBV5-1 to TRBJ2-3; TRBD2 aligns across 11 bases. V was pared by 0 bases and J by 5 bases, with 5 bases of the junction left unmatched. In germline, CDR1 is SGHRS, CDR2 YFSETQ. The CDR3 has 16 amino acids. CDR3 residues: CASSLGLAGGIDTQYF. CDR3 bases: TGCGCCAGCAGCTTGGGCCTAGCGGGGGGAATAGATACGCAGTATTTT.